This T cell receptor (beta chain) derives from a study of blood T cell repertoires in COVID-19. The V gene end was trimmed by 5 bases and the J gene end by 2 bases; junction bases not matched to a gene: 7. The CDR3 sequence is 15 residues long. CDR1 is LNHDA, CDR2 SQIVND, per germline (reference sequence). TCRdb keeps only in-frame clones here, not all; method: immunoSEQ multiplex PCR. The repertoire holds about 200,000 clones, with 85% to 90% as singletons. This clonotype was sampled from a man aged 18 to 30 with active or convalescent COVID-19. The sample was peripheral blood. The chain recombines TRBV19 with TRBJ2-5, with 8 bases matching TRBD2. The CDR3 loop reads CASSWLAGLQETQYF. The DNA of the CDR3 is TGTGCCAGTAGTTGGCTAGCGGGCTTACAAGAGACCCAGTACTTC. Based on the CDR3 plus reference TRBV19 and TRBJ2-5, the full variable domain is DGGITQSPKYLFRKEGQNVTLSCEQNLNHDAMYWYRQDPGQGLRLIYYSQIVNDFQKGDIAEGYSVSREKKESFPLTVTSAQKNPTAFYLCASSWLAGLQETQYFGPGTRLLVL.